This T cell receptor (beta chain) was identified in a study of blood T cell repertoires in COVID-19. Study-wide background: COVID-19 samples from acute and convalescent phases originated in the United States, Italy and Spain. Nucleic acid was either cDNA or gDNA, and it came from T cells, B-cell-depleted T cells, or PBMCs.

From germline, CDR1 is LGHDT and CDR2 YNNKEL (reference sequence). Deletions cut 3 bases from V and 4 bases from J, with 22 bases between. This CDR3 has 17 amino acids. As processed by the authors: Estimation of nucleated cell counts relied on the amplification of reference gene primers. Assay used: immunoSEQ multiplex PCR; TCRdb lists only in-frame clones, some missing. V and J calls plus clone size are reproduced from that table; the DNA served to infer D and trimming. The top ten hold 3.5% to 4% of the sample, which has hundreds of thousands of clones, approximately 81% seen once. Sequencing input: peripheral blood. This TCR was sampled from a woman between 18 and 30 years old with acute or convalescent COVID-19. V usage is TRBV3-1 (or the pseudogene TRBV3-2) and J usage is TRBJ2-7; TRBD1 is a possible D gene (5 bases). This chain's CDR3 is CASSQNGSPWTNYEQYF. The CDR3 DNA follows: TGTGCCAGCAGCCAGAATGGCTCGCCTTGGACAAATTACGAGCAGTACTTC.